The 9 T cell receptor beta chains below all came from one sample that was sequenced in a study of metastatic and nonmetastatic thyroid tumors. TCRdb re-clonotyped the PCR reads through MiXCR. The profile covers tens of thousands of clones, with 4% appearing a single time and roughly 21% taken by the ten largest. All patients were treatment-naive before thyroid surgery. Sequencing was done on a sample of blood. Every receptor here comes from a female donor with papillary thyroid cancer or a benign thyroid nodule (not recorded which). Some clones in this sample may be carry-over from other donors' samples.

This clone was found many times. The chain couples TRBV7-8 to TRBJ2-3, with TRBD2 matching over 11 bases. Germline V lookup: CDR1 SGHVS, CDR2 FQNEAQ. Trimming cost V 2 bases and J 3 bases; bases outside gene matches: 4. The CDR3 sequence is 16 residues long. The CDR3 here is CASSLFRLAGTDTQYF. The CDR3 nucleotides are TGTGCCAGCAGCTTATTTAGACTAGCGGGGACAGATACGCAGTATTTT.

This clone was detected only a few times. The CDR3 region has the DNA TGCGCCAGCAGTCCCCGGGGGGATCAGCCCCAGCATTTT. It codes for CASSPRGDQPQHF. The V and J genes are TRBV5-1 and TRBJ1-5; possibly TRBD1 for D (5 bases). The CDR3 covers 13 residues. V was pared by 5 bases and J by 5 bases, with 11 bases between. Looked up from germline, CDR1 is SGHRS and CDR2 is YFSETQ.

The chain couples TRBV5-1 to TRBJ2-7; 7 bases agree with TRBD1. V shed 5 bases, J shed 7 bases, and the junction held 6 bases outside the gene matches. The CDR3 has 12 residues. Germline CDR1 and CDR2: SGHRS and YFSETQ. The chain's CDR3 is CASRQGLREQYF. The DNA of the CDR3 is TGCGCCAGCAGACAGGGGTTAAGGGAGCAGTACTTC.

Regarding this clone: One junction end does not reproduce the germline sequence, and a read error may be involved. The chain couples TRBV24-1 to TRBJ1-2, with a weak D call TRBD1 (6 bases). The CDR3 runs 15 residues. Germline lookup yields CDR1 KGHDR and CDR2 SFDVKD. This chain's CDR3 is CASSDLGAINYGYTF. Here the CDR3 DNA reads TGTGCCTCCAGTGATTTGGGGGCGATTAACTATGGCTACACCTTC.

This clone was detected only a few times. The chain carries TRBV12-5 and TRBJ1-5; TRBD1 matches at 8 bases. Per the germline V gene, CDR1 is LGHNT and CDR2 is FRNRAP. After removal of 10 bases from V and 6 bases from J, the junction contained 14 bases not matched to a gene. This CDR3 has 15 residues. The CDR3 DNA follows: TGTGCTATTGGCCACCGGTACAGGGGGGGTCAGCCCCAGCATTTT. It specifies CAIGHRYRGGQPQHF.

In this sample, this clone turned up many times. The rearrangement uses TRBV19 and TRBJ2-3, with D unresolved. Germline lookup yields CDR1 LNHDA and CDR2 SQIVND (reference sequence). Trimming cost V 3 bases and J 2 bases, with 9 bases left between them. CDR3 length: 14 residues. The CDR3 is CASSILHLTDTQYF. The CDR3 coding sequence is TGTGCCAGTAGTATCCTACACCTCACAGATACGCAGTATTTT.

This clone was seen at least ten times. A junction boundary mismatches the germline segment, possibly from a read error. DNA of the CDR3: TGTGCCAGCAGTGAGGCGTCAGGGAGGCCGAACGCTGAAGCTTTCTTT. Translating it yields CASSEASGRPNAEAFF. The V and J genes are TRBV25-1 and TRBJ1-1, with a tentative D call TRBD1 (5 bases). The CDR3 is made up of 16 amino acids. CDR1 is MGHDK and CDR2 is SYGVNS in the germline V gene.

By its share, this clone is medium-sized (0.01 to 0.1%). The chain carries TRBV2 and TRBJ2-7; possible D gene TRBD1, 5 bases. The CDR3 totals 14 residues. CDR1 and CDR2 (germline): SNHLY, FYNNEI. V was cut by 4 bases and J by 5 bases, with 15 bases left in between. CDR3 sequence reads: CASSGTGNRDEQYF. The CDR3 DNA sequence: TGTGCCAGCAGTGGCACAGGTAATCGCGACGAGCAGTACTTC.

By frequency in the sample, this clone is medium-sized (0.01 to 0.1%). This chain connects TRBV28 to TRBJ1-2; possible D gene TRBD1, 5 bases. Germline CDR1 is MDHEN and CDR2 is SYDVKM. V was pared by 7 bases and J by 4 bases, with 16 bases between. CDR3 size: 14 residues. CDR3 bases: TGTGCCAGCAATAGGCAGGGCGGGAGCTATGGCTACACCTTC. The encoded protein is CASNRQGGSYGYTF.